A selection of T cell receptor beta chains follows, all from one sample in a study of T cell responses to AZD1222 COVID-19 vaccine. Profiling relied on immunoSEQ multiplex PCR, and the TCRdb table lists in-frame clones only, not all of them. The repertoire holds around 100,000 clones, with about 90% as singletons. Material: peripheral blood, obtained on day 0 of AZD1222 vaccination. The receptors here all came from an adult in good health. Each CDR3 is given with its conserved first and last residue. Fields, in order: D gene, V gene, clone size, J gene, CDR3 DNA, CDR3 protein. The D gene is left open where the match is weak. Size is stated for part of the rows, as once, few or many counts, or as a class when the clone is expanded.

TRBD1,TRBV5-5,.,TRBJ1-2,TGTGCCAGCAGGCGTGGGACAGGCCTTCTTCCCGGGGCCTATGGCTACACCTTC,CASRRGTGLLPGAYGYTF
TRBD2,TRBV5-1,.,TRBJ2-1,TGCGCCAGCAGCTTGAAAACGGGGGGACACAATGAGCAGTTCTTC,CASSLKTGGHNEQFF
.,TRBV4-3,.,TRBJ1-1,TGCGCCAGCAGCCAAGATCCGGATGGCTCTGAAGCTTTCTTT,CASSQDPDGSEAFF
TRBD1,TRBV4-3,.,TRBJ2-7,TGCGCCAGCAGCCAAGAGGTAGGGACAGCTTCCTACGAGCAGTACTTC,CASSQEVGTASYEQYF
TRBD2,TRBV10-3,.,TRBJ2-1,TGTGCCATCACCCGTAGCGGGGGGACCTCCTACAATGAGCAGTTCTTC,CAITRSGGTSYNEQFF
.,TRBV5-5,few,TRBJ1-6,TGTGCCAGCAGCTTTAGACAGATTAATTCACCCCTCCACTTT,CASSFRQINSPLHF
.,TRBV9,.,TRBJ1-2,TGTGCCAGCAGCGTAGCTACCGGGCGGGGCTACACCTTC,CASSVATGRGYTF
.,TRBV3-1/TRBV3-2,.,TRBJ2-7,TGTGCCAGCGGGCAGGGTGGCTACGAGCAGTACTTC,CASGQGGYEQYF
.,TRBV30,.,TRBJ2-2,TGTGCCTCCGGCGGAACGGTACCACAACCATCCATTTTT,CASGGTVPQPSIF
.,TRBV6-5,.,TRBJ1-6,TGTGCCAGCTGGCCAAAATCCCCGGGGAATTCACCCCTCCACTTT,CASWPKSPGNSPLHF
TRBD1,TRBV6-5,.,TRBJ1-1,TGTGCCAGCAGTTACTCTACAGGGGGCACTGAAGCTTTCTTT,CASSYSTGGTEAFF
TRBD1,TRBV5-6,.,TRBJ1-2,TGTGCCAGCAGCTTGGGGCGGGACAGGGTTGACTATGGCTACACCTTC,CASSLGRDRVDYGYTF
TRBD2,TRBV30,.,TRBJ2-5,TGTGCCTCAAACCAAGCGGGACCTCTACGGAGCCGGGAGACCCAGTACTTC,CASNQAGPLRSRETQYF
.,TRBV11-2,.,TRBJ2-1,TGTGCCAGCAGCTTAGATCTGGACCGCTCCTACAATGAGCAGTTCTTC,CASSLDLDRSYNEQFF
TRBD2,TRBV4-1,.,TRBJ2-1,TGCGCCAGCAGCATGAGGCCGGGACTAGTAATTCACAATGAGCAGTTCTTC,CASSMRPGLVIHNEQFF
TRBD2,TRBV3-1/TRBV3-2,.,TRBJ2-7,TGTGCCAGTCTAACTAGCGGGGCCCCCTACGAGCAGTACTTC,CASLTSGAPYEQYF
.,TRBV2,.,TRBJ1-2,TGTGCCAGCAGTGAAGGGGTAACCATAGCTGGCTACATCTTC,CASSEGVTIAGYIF
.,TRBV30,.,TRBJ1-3,TGTGCCTGGAGTCTCTGGGGCGGAGGACACTTCAACACCATATATTTT,CAWSLWGGGHFNTIYF
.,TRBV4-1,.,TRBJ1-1,TGCGCCAGCAGCCAAGACGGGAACACTGAAGCTTTCTTT,CASSQDGNTEAFF